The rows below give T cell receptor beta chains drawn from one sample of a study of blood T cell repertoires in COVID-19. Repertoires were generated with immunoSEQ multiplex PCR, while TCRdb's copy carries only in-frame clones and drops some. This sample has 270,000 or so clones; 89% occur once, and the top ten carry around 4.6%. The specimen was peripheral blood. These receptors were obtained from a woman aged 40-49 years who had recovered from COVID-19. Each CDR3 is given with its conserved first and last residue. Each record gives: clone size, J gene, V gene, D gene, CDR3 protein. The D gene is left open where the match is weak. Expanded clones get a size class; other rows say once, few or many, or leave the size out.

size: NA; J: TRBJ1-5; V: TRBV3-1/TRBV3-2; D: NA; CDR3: CASSQAGSDQPQHF
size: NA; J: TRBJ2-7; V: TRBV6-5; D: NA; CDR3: CASSLRTAIYEQYF
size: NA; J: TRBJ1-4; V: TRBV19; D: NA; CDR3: CASRDPGVGASEKLFF
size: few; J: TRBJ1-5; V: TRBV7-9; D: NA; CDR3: CAPPLFRNSFNRDRGPQHF
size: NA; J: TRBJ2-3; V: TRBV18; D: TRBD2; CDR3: CASSQTSGRQDTQYF
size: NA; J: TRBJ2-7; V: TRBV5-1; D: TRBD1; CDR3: CASSSRQGSYEQYF
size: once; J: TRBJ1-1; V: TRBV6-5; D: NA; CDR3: CASSTDSNTEAFF
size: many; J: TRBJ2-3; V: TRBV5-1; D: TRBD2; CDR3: CASSLVGGGGTDTQYF
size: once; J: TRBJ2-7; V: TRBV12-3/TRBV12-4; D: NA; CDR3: CASSGARYEQYF
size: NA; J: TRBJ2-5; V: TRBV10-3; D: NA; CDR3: CAISEPQETQYF
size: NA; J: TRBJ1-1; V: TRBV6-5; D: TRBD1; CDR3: CASSYQQGGTEAFF
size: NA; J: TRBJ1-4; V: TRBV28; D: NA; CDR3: CASSRTLRGEKLFF
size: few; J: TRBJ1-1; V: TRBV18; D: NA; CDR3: CASSPQGNTEAFF
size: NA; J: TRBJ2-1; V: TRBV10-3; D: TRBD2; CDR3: CAISDRTSGGYEQFF
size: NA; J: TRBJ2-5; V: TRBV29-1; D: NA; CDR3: CSAATGTLETQYF
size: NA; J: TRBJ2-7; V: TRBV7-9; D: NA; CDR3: CASSLAGERYEQYF
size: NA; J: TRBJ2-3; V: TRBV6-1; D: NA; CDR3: CASSEHRGWTITDTQYF
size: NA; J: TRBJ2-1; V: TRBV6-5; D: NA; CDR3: CATEGDTYNEQFF
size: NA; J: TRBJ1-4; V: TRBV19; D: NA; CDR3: CASSIMSTNEKLFF
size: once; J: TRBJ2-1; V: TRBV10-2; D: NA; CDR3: CASRAVFLVEQFF
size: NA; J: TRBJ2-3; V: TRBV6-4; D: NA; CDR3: CASSYQGTPTDTQYF
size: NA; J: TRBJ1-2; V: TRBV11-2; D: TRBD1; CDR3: CASSLDGQGAYSVTF
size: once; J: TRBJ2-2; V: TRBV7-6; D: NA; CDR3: CASGPGLASGELFF
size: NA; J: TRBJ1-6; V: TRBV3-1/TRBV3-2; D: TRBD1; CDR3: CASSQDAQGDSPLHF
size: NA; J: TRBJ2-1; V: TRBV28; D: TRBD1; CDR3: CATHGPGQGSDEQFF